These 29 T cell receptor beta chains share one sample of origin, sequenced in a study of cytomegalovirus exposure and HLA in healthy donors. PCR primers comprised 60 Vbeta and 13 Jbeta primers. Clones were read by immunoSEQ multiplex PCR, and TCRdb kept only the in-frame ones, dropping some. In the table there are 180,000 or so clones, roughly 73% of which are singletons. The sample taken for sequencing was PBMCs. The receptor source for this set is a female donor in good health and CMV-seronegative.

The chain combines TRBV28 with TRBJ1-2; TRBD1 matches at 7 bases. The CDR3 has 13 residues. V lost 6 bases, J lost 6 bases, and 7 bases stayed unmatched. The germline CDR1 and CDR2 sequences are MDHEN and SYDVKM. CDR3 amino acids: CASRPTGVNGYTF. The DNA of the CDR3 is TGTGCCAGCAGACCTACAGGGGTCAATGGCTACACCTTC.

The chain employs TRBV9 and TRBJ2-7; a possible D gene is TRBD1 (6 bases). CDR3 length equals 12 residues. V was pared by 3 bases and J by 2 bases, with 6 bases between. CDR1 is SGDLS, CDR2 YYNGEE, per germline. CDR3 protein: CASSGDTYEQYF. DNA of the CDR3: TGTGCCAGCAGCGGGGACACCTACGAGCAGTACTTC.

This clone showed up just once. This sequence joins TRBV5-4 and TRBJ2-5; 12 nucleotides line up with TRBD2. The tail of the sequence fits TRBJ2-7 better, so the J call may be wrong. The V gene's germline CDR1 is SGHNT and CDR2 YYREEE (reference sequence). The CDR3 is made up of 15 amino acids. The CDR3 here is CASSPTSGSSYEQYF. CDR3 DNA sequence: TGTGCCAGCAGCCCGACTAGCGGGAGCTCCTACGAGCAGTACTTC.

This clone was counted once. The CDR3 region is CASSEDRASPLHF. The CDR3 coding sequence is TGTGCCAGCAGTGAGGACAGGGCTTCACCCCTCCACTTT. The chain carries TRBV2 and TRBJ1-6; TRBD1 matches at 8 bases. After removal of 3 bases from V and 9 bases from J, the junction contained 1 base not matched to a gene. The CDR3 spans 13 residues. Germline V gene sequence: CDR1 SNHLY, CDR2 FYNNEI.

The V and J genes are TRBV30 and TRBJ1-1; a weak D match, TRBD1 (6 bases). This CDR3 is built from 13 residues. Deletions cut 4 bases from V and 5 bases from J, with 14 bases between. Germline CDR1 GTSNPN, CDR2 SVGIG (reference sequence). This CDR3 reads CAWTRTETTEAFF. The CDR3 coding sequence is TGTGCCTGGACTCGGACAGAAACTACTGAAGCTTTCTTT. The whole variable domain, remainder taken from reference TRBV30 and TRBJ1-1, is SQTIHQWPATLVQPVGSPLSLECTVEGTSNPNLYWYRQAAGRGLQLLFYSVGIGQISSEVPQNLSASRPQDRQFILSSKKLLLSDSGFYLCAWTRTETTEAFFGQGTRLTVV.

The rearrangement uses TRBV29-1 and TRBJ2-1; 14 bases are shared with TRBD2. With 6 bases clipped from V and 6 bases from J, the junction kept 13 bases outside the gene matches. CDR1 SQVTM and CDR2 ANQGSEA come from the germline V gene. The CDR3 has 17 residues. The CDR3 sequence: CSVSRFSTSGRANEQFF. The CDR3 bases are TGCAGCGTGTCTCGATTCTCGACTAGCGGGAGGGCCAATGAGCAGTTCTTC.

V is TRBV28 and J is TRBJ2-5; 9 bases fit TRBD2. The ends lost 5 bases at V and 0 bases at J; junction bases unmatched: 10. CDR1 is MDHEN, CDR2 SYDVKM, per germline. The CDR3 loop spans 17 amino acids. The CDR3 nucleotides read TGTGCCAGCAGTCTCGAAGGGGCGGGAGGGTACCAAGAGACCCAGTACTTC. This translates into CASSLEGAGGYQETQYF.

V and J are TRBV13 and TRBJ1-1, with D hard to call. The V end was cut by 1 base, the J end by 10 bases, with 10 bases between. Germline values: CDR1 PRHDT, CDR2 FYEKMQ (reference sequence). This CDR3 contains 12 residues. The CDR3 region has the DNA TGTGCCAGCAGCTTAGACCTCATCGGAGCTTTCTTT. Translated: CASSLDLIGAFF.

CDR3 region: CASRGTSGGNNEQFF. CDR3 nucleotides: TGTGCCAGCAGGGGGACTAGCGGGGGCAACAATGAGCAGTTCTTC. The genes are TRBV2 and TRBJ2-1; 14 bases map to TRBD2. The CDR3 runs to 15 residues. The germline CDR1 and CDR2 sequences are SNHLY and FYNNEI. The junction had 3 bases not matched to a gene; V was cut back by 6 bases and J by 5 bases.

The CDR3 protein is CAWSVLRTDWNTEAFF. The CDR3 DNA reads TGTGCCTGGAGTGTACTCCGGACAGATTGGAACACTGAAGCTTTCTTT. The J gene is TRBJ1-1, the V gene TRBV30, with D tentatively TRBD1 (6 bases). This CDR3 is built from 16 residues. V shed 0 bases and J shed 1 base, with 15 bases lying between them. The V gene's germline CDR1 is GTSNPN and CDR2 SVGIG (reference sequence). Full variable domain (rest looked up from reference TRBV30 and TRBJ1-1): SQTIHQWPATLVQPVGSPLSLECTVEGTSNPNLYWYRQAAGRGLQLLFYSVGIGQISSEVPQNLSASRPQDRQFILSSKKLLLSDSGFYLCAWSVLRTDWNTEAFFGQGTRLTVV.

This clone has only one observation. This sequence joins TRBV20-1 and TRBJ1-2; TRBD1 aligns across 11 bases. Per germline, CDR1 DFQATT and CDR2 SNEGSKA (reference sequence). The CDR3 has 11 residues. This CDR3 is CTGTGGEGYTF. The CDR3 coding sequence is TGCACAGGGACAGGGGGAGAGGGCTACACCTTC.

This rearrangement joins TRBV4-3 to TRBJ2-5; 14 nucleotides line up with TRBD2. The CDR3 is 16 amino acids. Looked up from germline, CDR1 is LGHNA and CDR2 is YSLEER. V shed 3 bases and J 1 base; nucleotides not matched to a gene: 1. In nucleotides, the CDR3 is TGCGCCAGCAGCCAGGGGACTAGCGGGAGCCAAGAGACCCAGTACTTC. Translating gives CASSQGTSGSQETQYF.

CDR3 nucleotide sequence: TGTGCCAGCAGTTTACGAGGGGGCCCCCAAGGAGCTTTCTTT. Translated: CASSLRGGPQGAFF. The chain carries TRBV28 and TRBJ1-1; 7 bases align to TRBD1. The CDR3 is made up of 14 amino acids. The V gene end was trimmed by 2 bases and the J gene end by 10 bases; junction bases not matched to a gene: 10. Germline V gene lookup returns CDR1 MDHEN and CDR2 SYDVKM.

The V and J genes are TRBV7-6 and TRBJ2-7, with a possible D match to TRBD1 (5 bases). CDR3 length: 12 residues. Between the trimmed V and J ends, which lost 6 bases and 6 bases, there was a span of 12 bases. Germline CDR1 reads SGHVS; CDR2 reads FNYEAQ. The DNA of the CDR3 is TGTGCCAGCAGTCCCTGGGGCTCCGAGCAGTACTTC. It yields the protein CASSPWGSEQYF.

The chain couples TRBV5-6 to TRBJ2-4; possible D gene TRBD2, 5 bases. The CDR3 loop spans 15 amino acids. V lost 4 bases and J 1 base, leaving 12 bases between the germline ends. The germline gives CDR1 SGHDT, CDR2 YYEEEE. In nucleotides, the CDR3 is TGTGCCAGCAGCCCCTCTGAGCGGGCCAAAAACATTCAGTACTTC. Amino acid sequence: CASSPSERAKNIQYF.

The chain links TRBV4-1 to TRBJ1-3; unclear D gene. CDR3 length: 15 amino acids. Deletions cut 0 bases from V and 6 bases from J, with 12 bases between. Looked up from germline, CDR1 is MGHRA and CDR2 is YSYEKL. CDR3 loop: CASSQDIWAKNTIYF. The CDR3 nucleotides read TGCGCCAGCAGCCAAGATATATGGGCCAAAAACACCATATATTTT.

The chain carries TRBV7-8 and TRBJ2-5; tentatively, D is TRBD2 (6 bases). V was shortened by 1 base and J by 12 bases, with 9 bases between the two germline ends. The CDR3 contains 11 residues. Germline CDR1 and CDR2: SGHVS and FQNEAQ. The CDR3 is CASSLGGGKYF. The CDR3 DNA reads TGTGCCAGCAGCTTAGGAGGCGGGAAGTACTTC.

The chain recombines TRBV27 with TRBJ1-1, with TRBD1 matching over 7 bases. Germline values: CDR1 MNHEY, CDR2 SMNVEV (reference sequence). The V gene end was trimmed by 5 bases and the J gene end by 1 base; junction bases not matched to a gene: 7. The CDR3 contains 15 residues. This chain's CDR3 is CASSGAGQRNTEAFF. DNA of the CDR3: TGTGCCAGCAGTGGGGCGGGACAGAGGAACACTGAAGCTTTCTTT.

The chain has TRBV4-2 and TRBJ2-1, with TRBD2 identical over 8 bases. The V segment lost 3 bases and the J segment 8 bases; nucleotides outside the gene matches: 12. This CDR3 has 16 residues. Germline V gene sequence: CDR1 LGHNA, CDR2 YNFKEQ. The CDR3 sequence is CASSHPIGTSSDEQFF. The CDR3 nucleotides read TGTGCCAGCAGCCATCCGATCGGGACTAGTAGTGATGAGCAGTTCTTC.

The chain links TRBV19 to TRBJ2-3, with D perhaps TRBD2 (6 bases). Per germline, CDR1 LNHDA and CDR2 SQIVND (reference sequence). The CDR3 consists of 16 residues. Trimming pared 4 bases from V and 2 bases from J, leaving 16 bases between. In DNA, the CDR3 is TGTGCCAGTAGTAGAGCGGGCCGGACTTACACAGATACGCAGTATTTT. It encodes CASSRAGRTYTDTQYF. The full variable domain, its missing parts supplied by reference TRBV19 and TRBJ2-3, is DGGITQSPKYLFRKEGQNVTLSCEQNLNHDAMYWYRQDPGQGLRLIYYSQIVNDFQKGDIAEGYSVSREKKESFPLTVTSAQKNPTAFYLCASSRAGRTYTDTQYFGPGTRLTVL.

The V gene is TRBV30, the J gene TRBJ1-1, with a tentative D call TRBD1 (5 bases). Between the trimmed V and J ends, which lost 3 bases and 7 bases, there was a span of 9 bases. CDR1 is GTSNPN and CDR2 is SVGIG in the germline V gene (reference sequence). CDR3 length: 11 amino acids. The CDR3 DNA sequence: TGTGCCTGGAGGACCCAGGGTGAAGCTTTCTTT. Translating it yields CAWRTQGEAFF.

The chain carries TRBV2 and TRBJ2-5; D remains ambiguous. Trimming removed 3 bases from V and 9 bases from J, with 5 bases in between. This CDR3 is built from 10 residues. CDR1 SNHLY and CDR2 FYNNEI come from the germline V gene. The CDR3 region has the DNA TGTGCCAGCAGTGATCTGTCCCAGTACTTC. This sequence encodes CASSDLSQYF.

The chain couples TRBV28 to TRBJ1-1, with 11 bases fitting TRBD1. CDR1 is MDHEN and CDR2 is SYDVKM in the germline V gene. The CDR3 spans 16 residues. V trimming: 4 bases; J trimming: 1 base; junction bases outside the gene matches: 5. The CDR3 sequence is CASSSGQGAENTEAFF. CDR3 in DNA: TGTGCCAGCAGTTCCGGACAGGGGGCAGAGAACACTGAAGCTTTCTTT.

Comment on this clone: The sample contains more than one DNA sequence encoding this CDR3. This chain joins TRBV28 and TRBJ1-2; 10 bases line up with TRBD1. The CDR3 has 15 residues. Germline V gene lookup returns CDR1 MDHEN and CDR2 SYDVKM. J gave up 6 bases and V 6 bases, and 10 bases lay outside the gene matches. The CDR3 protein is CASRTPDRGHHGYTF. In DNA form, the CDR3 reads TGTGCCAGCAGAACACCCGACAGGGGGCATCATGGCTACACCTTC.

The chain combines TRBV6-5 with TRBJ2-6; D remains ambiguous. Germline CDR1 is MNHEY and CDR2 is SVGAGI. This CDR3 region has 12 residues. The germline V and J ends were trimmed by 10 bases and 1 base, with 5 bases remaining between them. As DNA, the CDR3 is TGTGCCACCTCGTCTGGGGCCAACGTCCTGACTTTC. Its translation: CATSSGANVLTF.

The rearrangement uses TRBV29-1 and TRBJ2-3, with 8 bases matching TRBD2. This CDR3 is built from 13 residues. V dropped 7 bases and J dropped 0; count of bases not matched to a gene: 3. Looked up from germline, CDR1 is SQVTM and CDR2 is ANQGSEA. The CDR3 nucleotides are TGCAGCGCTATAGCGGGGAGCACAGATACGCAGTATTTT. It specifies CSAIAGSTDTQYF.

The V call is TRBV9, the J call TRBJ1-2, with 9 bases matching TRBD1. The CDR3 covers 14 residues. The germline gives CDR1 SGDLS, CDR2 YYNGEE. V shed 4 bases, J shed 5 bases, and the junction held 6 bases outside the gene matches. In DNA form, the CDR3 reads TGTGCCAGCAGCCCGGGGACAGGGTATTATGGCTACACCTTC. Encoded protein: CASSPGTGYYGYTF.

The chain employs TRBV6-5 and TRBJ1-2; D unresolved. Trimming removed 0 bases at V and 4 bases at J, with 9 bases between. CDR3 length equals 14 residues. Germline loops: CDR1 MNHEY, CDR2 SVGAGI. As DNA, the CDR3 is TGTGCCAGCAGTTACTCGAAGGGAGGCTATGGCTACACCTTC. Amino acids: CASSYSKGGYGYTF.

This clone was seen only a few times. CDR3 loop: CASSLLLQGAKNIQYF. CDR3 in DNA: TGTGCCAGCAGCTTGCTACTCCAGGGGGCAAAAAACATTCAGTACTTC. The chain employs TRBV5-6 and TRBJ2-4; 8 bases are a match to TRBD1. Trimming at V came to 1 base and at J to 4 bases, leaving 7 bases not matched to a gene. There are 16 residues in the CDR3. Germline assignment: CDR1 SGHDT and CDR2 YYEEEE. Full variable domain (missing parts from reference TRBV5-6 and TRBJ2-4): DAGVTQSPTHLIKTRGQQVTLRCSPKSGHDTVSWYQQALGQGPQFIFQYYEEEERQRGNFPDRFSGHQFPNYSSELNVNALLLGDSALYLCASSLLLQGAKNIQYFGAGTRLSVL.